This T cell receptor beta chain was found in a study of blood T cell repertoires in COVID-19. Study-wide background: Whether acute or convalescent, the COVID-19 samples came from the United States, Italy and Spain. T cells, B-cell-depleted T cells, or PBMCs provided the cDNA or gDNA that served as material.

The germline gives CDR1 SGHRS, CDR2 YFSETQ. V was trimmed by 0 bases and J by 3 bases, leaving 13 bases between them. The CDR3 loop spans 16 amino acids. In the original processing: Reference gene primer amplification gave nucleated cell count estimates. Data came from immunoSEQ multiplex PCR; TCRdb stores just in-frame clones and leaves some out. V, J and clone size are those of that table, while D and trimming were read from the DNA. Of roughly 300,000 clones in the sample, 85% were seen once. The sample consisted of peripheral blood. This TCR was recovered from a human donor in a cohort sampled during active COVID-19. The chain uses TRBV5-1 and TRBJ2-1; the D gene is possibly TRBD2 (6 bases). The chain's CDR3 is CASSLARGGNYNEQFF. CDR3 bases: TGCGCCAGCAGCTTGGCCCGTGGGGGGAACTACAATGAGCAGTTCTTC.